The 14 T cell receptor beta chains given below trace back to one sample, sequenced in a study of radiotherapy plus CTLA-4 blockade in lung cancer. Assay used: immunoSEQ multiplex PCR; TCRdb lists only in-frame clones, some missing. The sample carries tens of thousands of clones, around 90% recorded once. Sequences were derived from peripheral blood, sampled from a patient treated with radiotherapy plus ipilimumab. The receptors stem from a human donor with non-small cell lung cancer that progressed on radiotherapy plus ipilimumab.

The J gene is TRBJ2-7, the V gene TRBV7-9; D uncertain. Germline CDR1 reads SEHNR; CDR2 reads FQNEAQ (reference sequence). The V gene lost 9 bases and the J gene lost 2 bases, with 14 bases spanning the gap. The CDR3 extends over 13 amino acids. The CDR3 region is CASMDGTTYEQYF. CDR3 bases: TGTGCCAGTATGGACGGCACCACCTACGAGCAGTACTTC.

To note about this clone: The junction differs from germline at one of its ends, possibly a read error. The CDR3 region is CASSQARGTGVIF. As DNA, the CDR3 is TGCGCCAGCAGCCAAGCTCGGGGGACAGGTGTGATCTTC. The rearrangement links TRBV4-3 to TRBJ2-1, with 8 bases that match TRBD1. Germline V lookup: CDR1 LGHNA, CDR2 YSLEER. This CDR3 contains 13 residues.

The count of this clone is one. CDR3 DNA sequence: TGTGCCAGCAGTTCGGACAGTTACTATGGCTACACCTTC. This sequence encodes CASSSDSYYGYTF. The chain couples TRBV6-6 to TRBJ1-2, with D possibly TRBD1 on 6 matching bases. The CDR3 consists of 13 residues. V was shortened by 4 bases and J by 3 bases, with 9 bases between the two germline ends. CDR1 is MNHNY, CDR2 SVGAGI, per germline (reference sequence).

The V call is TRBV7-2, the J call TRBJ2-3, with D maybe TRBD2 (5 bases). CDR3 length equals 19 residues. CDR1 SGHTA and CDR2 FQGNSA come from the germline V gene. V lost 0 bases, J lost 3 bases, and 22 bases lay in between. CDR3 region: CASSLAVGYRGVWTDTQYF. The CDR3 DNA reads TGTGCCAGCAGCTTAGCGGTGGGCTACCGGGGTGTATGGACAGATACGCAGTATTTT.

This sequence joins TRBV6-6 and TRBJ2-1, with 10 bases identical to TRBD1. In germline, CDR1 is MNHNY, CDR2 SVGAGI (reference sequence). This CDR3 contains 14 residues. The J segment lost 10 bases and the V segment lost 6 bases, leaving 9 bases of the junction unmatched. This CDR3 is CASSPGQGIGEQFF. The CDR3 bases are TGTGCCAGCAGCCCGGGACAGGGGATCGGGGAGCAGTTCTTC.

The chain uses TRBV18 and TRBJ2-3; unclear D gene. The CDR3 is 14 amino acids. CDR1 and CDR2 (germline): KGHSH, LQKENI. The ends were cut back, 2 bases at V and 3 bases at J, with 9 bases in the middle. CDR3 amino acids: CASSPIGETDTQYF. CDR3 in DNA: TGTGCCAGCTCACCAATAGGAGAGACAGATACGCAGTATTTT.

The rearrangement joins TRBV5-1 to TRBJ2-1, with D tentatively TRBD1 (5 bases). The CDR3 contains 12 residues. The V and J ends lost 4 bases and 8 bases respectively, with 10 bases between them. CDR1 is SGHRS and CDR2 is YFSETQ in the germline V gene. The CDR3 reads CASSTGNDEQFF. CDR3 coding DNA: TGCGCCAGCAGCACAGGTAACGATGAGCAGTTCTTC.

The gene calls are TRBV4-1 and TRBJ1-5; a weak D match, TRBD1 (5 bases). Germline V gene lookup returns CDR1 MGHRA and CDR2 YSYEKL. V was pared by 4 bases and J by 0 bases, with 13 bases between. This CDR3 spans 16 amino acids. The CDR3 loop reads CASSPAWGPSNQPQHF. The CDR3 nucleotides read TGCGCCAGCAGCCCGGCCTGGGGACCTAGCAATCAGCCCCAGCATTTT.

The chain has TRBV7-6 and TRBJ2-3, with D perhaps matching TRBD1 (6 bases). Germline CDR1 is SGHVS and CDR2 is FNYEAQ. The ends were cut back, 2 bases at V and 0 bases at J, with 12 bases in the middle. The CDR3 extends over 16 amino acids. CDR3 residues: CASSLKDRSSTDTQYF. In nucleotides, the CDR3 is TGTGCCAGCAGCTTAAAGGACAGATCTAGCACAGATACGCAGTATTTT.

The rearrangement uses TRBV6-1 and TRBJ1-6; D is unclear. Germline CDR1 MNHNS, CDR2 SASEGT. The CDR3 sequence is 11 residues long. Trimming pared 3 bases from V and 8 bases from J, leaving 2 bases between. The CDR3 sequence is CASSEYSPLHF. For the CDR3, the DNA is TGTGCCAGCAGTGAGTATTCACCCCTCCACTTT.

This clone was recorded a few times. The V gene is TRBV6-5, the J gene TRBJ1-4; 9 bases match TRBD1. Germline trimming cut 4 bases from V and 6 bases from J; bases unmatched to any gene: 6. Germline-derived CDR1 and CDR2 are MNHEY and SVGAGI. The CDR3 runs to 15 residues. This CDR3 is CASSWTTGGDEKLFF. CDR3 sequence (DNA): TGTGCCAGCAGTTGGACCACAGGGGGCGATGAAAAACTGTTTTTT.

The chain links TRBV28 to TRBJ2-7, with a weak D call TRBD2 (5 bases). The CDR3 runs to 15 residues. Germline loops: CDR1 MDHEN, CDR2 SYDVKM. The V gene lost 5 bases and the J gene lost 5 bases, with 19 bases spanning the gap. CDR3 sequence (DNA): TGTGCCAGCAGTCCCAAGACGGGGTTTGACGACGAGCAGTACTTC. Translation: CASSPKTGFDDEQYF.

In DNA form, the CDR3 reads TGCAGCGTTGAAAAGACAGGGGGCAACACTGAAGCTTTCTTT. It is translated as CSVEKTGGNTEAFF. The rearrangement uses TRBV29-1 and TRBJ1-1, with TRBD1 matching over 10 bases. Germline V lookup: CDR1 SQVTM, CDR2 ANQGSEA. V shed 2 bases, J shed 2 bases, and the junction held 2 bases outside the gene matches. This CDR3 comprises 14 residues.

This clone was counted between two and nine times. The V and J genes are TRBV19 and TRBJ1-2; 7 bases are shared with TRBD1. Germline values: CDR1 LNHDA, CDR2 SQIVND (reference sequence). This CDR3 spans 13 amino acids. J lost 4 bases, V lost 4 bases, and 3 bases had no gene match. CDR3 nucleotide sequence: TGTGCCAGTAGTAAGACAGGGCCCTATGGCTACACCTTC. This encodes CASSKTGPYGYTF.